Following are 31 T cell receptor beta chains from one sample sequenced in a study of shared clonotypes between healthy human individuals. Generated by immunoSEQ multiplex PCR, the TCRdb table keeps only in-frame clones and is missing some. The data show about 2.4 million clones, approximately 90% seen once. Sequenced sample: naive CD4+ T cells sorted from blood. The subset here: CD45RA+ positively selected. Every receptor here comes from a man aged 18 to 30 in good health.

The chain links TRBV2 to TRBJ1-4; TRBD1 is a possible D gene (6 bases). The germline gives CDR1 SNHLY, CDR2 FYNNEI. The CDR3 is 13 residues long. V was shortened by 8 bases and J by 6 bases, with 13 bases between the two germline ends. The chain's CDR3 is CASATGRYEKLFF. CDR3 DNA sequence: TGTGCCAGCGCAACAGGGCGGTATGAAAAACTGTTTTTT.

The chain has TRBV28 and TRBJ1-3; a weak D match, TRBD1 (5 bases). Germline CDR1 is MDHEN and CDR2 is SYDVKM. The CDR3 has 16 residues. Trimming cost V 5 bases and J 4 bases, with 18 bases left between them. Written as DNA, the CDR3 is TGTGCCAGCAGTGGGACGAGGGAAAGTAAAGGAAACACCATATATTTT. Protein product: CASSGTRESKGNTIYF.

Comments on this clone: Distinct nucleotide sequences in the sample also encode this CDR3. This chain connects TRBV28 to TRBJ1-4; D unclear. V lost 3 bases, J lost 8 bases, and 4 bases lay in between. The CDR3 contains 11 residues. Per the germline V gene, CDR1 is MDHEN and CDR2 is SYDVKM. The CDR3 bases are TGTGCCAGCAGTTTGCGGGAAAAACTGTTTTTT. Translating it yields CASSLREKLFF.

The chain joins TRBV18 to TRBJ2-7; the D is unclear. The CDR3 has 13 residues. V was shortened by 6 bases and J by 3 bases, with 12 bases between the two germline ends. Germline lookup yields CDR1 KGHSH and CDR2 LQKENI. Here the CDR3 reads CASSGLVNYEQYF. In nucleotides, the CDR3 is TGTGCCAGCTCCGGTCTAGTCAACTACGAGCAGTACTTC.

In nucleotides, the CDR3 is TGTGCCAGCAGTTATAGTTCCGGCTCTGAAGCTTTCTTT. Protein: CASSYSSGSEAFF. V is TRBV6-5 and J is TRBJ1-1; D ambiguous. Germline V lookup: CDR1 MNHEY, CDR2 SVGAGI. This CDR3 has 13 residues. V shed 3 bases and J shed 6 bases, with 11 bases lying between them.

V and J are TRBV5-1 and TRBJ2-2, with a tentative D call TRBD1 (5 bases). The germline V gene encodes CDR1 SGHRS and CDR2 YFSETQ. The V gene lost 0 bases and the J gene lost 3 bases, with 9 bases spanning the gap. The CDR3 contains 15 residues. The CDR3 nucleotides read TGCGCCAGCAGCTTGGTGGGGCCTTACACCGGGGAGCTGTTTTTT. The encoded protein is CASSLVGPYTGELFF. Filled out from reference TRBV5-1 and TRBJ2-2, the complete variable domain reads KAGVTQTPRYLIKTRGQQVTLSCSPISGHRSVSWYQQTPGQGLQFLFEYFSETQRNKGNFPGRFSGRQFSNSRSEMNVSTLELGDSALYLCASSLVGPYTGELFFGEGSRLTVL.

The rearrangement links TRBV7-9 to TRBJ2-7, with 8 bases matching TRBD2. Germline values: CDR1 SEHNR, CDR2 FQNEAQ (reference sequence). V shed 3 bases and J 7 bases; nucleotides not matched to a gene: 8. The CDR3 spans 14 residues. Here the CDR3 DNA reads TGTGCCAGCAGCTTTTTACGGGAGGGAGGTGAGCAGTACTTC. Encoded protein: CASSFLREGGEQYF.

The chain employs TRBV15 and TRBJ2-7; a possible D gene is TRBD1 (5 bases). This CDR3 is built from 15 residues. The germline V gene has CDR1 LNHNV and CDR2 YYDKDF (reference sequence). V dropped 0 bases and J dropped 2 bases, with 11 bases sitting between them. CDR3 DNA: TGTGCCACCAGCAGAGATGTGGCAGGGCCCTACGAGCAGTACTTC. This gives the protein CATSRDVAGPYEQYF.

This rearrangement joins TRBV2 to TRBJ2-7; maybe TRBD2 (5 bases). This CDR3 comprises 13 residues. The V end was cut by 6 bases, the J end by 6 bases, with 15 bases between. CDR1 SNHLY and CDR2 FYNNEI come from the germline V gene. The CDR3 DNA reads TGTGCCAGCAGGGAGACTACCCTCGGCGAGCAGTACTTC. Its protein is CASRETTLGEQYF.

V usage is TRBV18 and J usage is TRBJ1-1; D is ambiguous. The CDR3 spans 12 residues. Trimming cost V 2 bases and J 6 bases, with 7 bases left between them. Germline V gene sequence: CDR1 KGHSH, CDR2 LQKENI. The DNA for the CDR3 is TGTGCCAGCTCACCAGAACTGGCTGAAGCTTTCTTT. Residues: CASSPELAEAFF.

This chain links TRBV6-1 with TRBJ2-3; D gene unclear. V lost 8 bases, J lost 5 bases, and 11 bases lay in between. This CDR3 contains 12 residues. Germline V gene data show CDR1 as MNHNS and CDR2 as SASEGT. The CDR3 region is CASRQIVDTQYF. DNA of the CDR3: TGTGCCAGCCGCCAAATCGTAGATACGCAGTATTTT.

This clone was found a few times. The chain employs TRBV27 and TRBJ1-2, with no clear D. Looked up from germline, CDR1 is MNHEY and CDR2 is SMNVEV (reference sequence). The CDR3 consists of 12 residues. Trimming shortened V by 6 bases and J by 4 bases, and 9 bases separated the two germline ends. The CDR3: CASSPFGYGYTF. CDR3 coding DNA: TGTGCCAGCAGCCCATTTGGCTATGGCTACACCTTC.

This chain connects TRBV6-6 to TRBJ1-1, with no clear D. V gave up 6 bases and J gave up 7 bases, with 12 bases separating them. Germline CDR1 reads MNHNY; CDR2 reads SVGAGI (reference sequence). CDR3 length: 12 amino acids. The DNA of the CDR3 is TGTGCCAGCAGCCCGTGGGTTTATGAAGCTTTCTTT. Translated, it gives CASSPWVYEAFF.

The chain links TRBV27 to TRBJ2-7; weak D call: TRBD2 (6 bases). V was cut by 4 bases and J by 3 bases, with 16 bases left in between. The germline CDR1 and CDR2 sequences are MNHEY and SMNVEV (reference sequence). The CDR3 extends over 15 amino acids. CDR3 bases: TGTGCCAGCAGTTCCTCGGGACTGGGAGACTACGAGCAGTACTTC. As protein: CASSSSGLGDYEQYF.

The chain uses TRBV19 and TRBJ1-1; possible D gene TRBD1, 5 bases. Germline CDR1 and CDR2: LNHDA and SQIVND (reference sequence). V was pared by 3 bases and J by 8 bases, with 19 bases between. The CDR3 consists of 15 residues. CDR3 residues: CASSMGGNTGGEAFF. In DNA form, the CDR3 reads TGTGCCAGTAGTATGGGAGGGAACACCGGGGGGGAAGCTTTCTTT.

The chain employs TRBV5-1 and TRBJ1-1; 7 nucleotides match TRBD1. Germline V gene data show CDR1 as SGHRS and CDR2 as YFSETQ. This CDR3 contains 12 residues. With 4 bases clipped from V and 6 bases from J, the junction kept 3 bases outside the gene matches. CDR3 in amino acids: CASSTTGAEAFF. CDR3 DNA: TGCGCCAGCAGCACAACAGGGGCTGAAGCTTTCTTT.

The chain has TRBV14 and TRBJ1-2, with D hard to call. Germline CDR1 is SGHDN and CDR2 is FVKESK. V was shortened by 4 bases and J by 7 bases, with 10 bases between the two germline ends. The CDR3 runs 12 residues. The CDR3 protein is CASSRTPGGYTF. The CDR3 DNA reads TGTGCCAGCAGCCGTACGCCAGGTGGCTACACCTTC.

CDR3 sequence reads: CASSLVLREGGYTF. The DNA for the CDR3 is TGTGCCAGCAGCTTGGTCTTAAGGGAGGGTGGCTACACCTTC. This chain uses TRBV5-4 with TRBJ1-2; D is unclear. Per germline, CDR1 SGHNT and CDR2 YYREEE (reference sequence). V was cut by 0 bases and J by 7 bases, with 13 bases left in between. The length of the CDR3 is 14 residues.

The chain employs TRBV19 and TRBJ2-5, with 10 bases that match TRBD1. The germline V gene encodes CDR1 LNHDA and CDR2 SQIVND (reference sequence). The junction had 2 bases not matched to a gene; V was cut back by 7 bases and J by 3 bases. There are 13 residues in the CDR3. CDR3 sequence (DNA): TGTGCCAGTAAGGGGACAGGGGAAGAGACCCAGTACTTC. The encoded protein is CASKGTGEETQYF.

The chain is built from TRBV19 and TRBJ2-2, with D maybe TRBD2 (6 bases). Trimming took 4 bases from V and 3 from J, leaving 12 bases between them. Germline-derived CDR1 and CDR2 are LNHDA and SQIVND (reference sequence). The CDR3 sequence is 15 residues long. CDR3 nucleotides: TGTGCCAGTAGTACCGGGAGATACTACACCGGGGAGCTGTTTTTT. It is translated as CASSTGRYYTGELFF.

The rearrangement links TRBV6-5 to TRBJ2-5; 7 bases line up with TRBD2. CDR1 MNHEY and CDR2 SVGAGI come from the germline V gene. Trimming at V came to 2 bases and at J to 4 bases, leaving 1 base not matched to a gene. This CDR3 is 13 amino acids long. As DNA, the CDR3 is TGTGCCAGCAGTTACGGCGGGAGAGAGACCCAGTACTTC. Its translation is CASSYGGRETQYF.

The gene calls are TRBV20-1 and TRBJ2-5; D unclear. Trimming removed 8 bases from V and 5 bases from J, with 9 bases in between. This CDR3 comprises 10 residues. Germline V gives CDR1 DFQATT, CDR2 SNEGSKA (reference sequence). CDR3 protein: CSSYSETQYF. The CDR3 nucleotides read TGCAGTTCCTATTCCGAGACCCAGTACTTC.

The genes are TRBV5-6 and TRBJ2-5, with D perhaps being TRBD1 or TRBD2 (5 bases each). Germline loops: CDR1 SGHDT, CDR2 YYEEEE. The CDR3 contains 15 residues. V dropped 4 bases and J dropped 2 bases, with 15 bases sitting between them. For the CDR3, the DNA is TGTGCCAGCAGCCAGACGGGGACCCTACAAGAGACCCAGTACTTC. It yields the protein CASSQTGTLQETQYF.

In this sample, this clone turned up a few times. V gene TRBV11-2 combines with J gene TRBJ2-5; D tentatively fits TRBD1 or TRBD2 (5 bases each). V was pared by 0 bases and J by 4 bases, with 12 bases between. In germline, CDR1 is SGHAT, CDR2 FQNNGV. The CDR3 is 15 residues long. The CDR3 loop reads CASSLDGSRGETQYF. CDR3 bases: TGTGCCAGCAGCTTAGACGGCTCGAGGGGAGAGACCCAGTACTTC.

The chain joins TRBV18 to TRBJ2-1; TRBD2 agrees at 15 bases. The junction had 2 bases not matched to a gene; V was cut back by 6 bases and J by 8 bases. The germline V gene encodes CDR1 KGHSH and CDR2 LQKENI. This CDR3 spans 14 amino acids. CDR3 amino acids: CASSGLAGGYEQFF. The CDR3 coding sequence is TGTGCCAGCTCGGGACTAGCGGGAGGATATGAGCAGTTCTTC.

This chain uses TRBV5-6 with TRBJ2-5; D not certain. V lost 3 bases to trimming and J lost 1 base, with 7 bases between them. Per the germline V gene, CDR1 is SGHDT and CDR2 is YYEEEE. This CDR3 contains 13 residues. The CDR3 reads CASSSWIQETQYF. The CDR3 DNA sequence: TGTGCCAGCAGCTCCTGGATCCAAGAGACCCAGTACTTC.

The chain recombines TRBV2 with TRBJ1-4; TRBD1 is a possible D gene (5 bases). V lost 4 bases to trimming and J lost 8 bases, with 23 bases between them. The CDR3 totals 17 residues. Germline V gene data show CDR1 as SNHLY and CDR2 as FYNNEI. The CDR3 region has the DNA TGTGCCAGCAGTGGAGGGGAGGTCGTGGAGGGAAACGAAAAACTGTTTTTT. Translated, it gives CASSGGEVVEGNEKLFF.

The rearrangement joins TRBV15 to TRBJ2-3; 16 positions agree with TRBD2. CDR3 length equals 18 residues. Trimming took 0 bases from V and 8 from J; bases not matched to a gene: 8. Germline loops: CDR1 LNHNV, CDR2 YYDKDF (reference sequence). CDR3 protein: CATSRDLGLAGGSGTQYF. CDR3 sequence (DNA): TGTGCCACCAGCAGAGATTTGGGACTAGCGGGAGGGTCTGGTACGCAGTATTTT. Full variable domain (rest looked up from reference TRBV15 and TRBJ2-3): DAMVIQNPRYQVTQFGKPVTLSCSQTLNHNVMYWYQQKSSQAPKLLFHYYDKDFNNEADTPDNFQSRRPNTSFCFLDIRSPGLGDTAMYLCATSRDLGLAGGSGTQYFGPGTRLTVL.

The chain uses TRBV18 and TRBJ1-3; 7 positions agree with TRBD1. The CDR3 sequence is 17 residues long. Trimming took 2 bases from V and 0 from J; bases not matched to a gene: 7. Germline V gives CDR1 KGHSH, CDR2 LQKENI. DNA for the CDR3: TGTGCCAGCTCACCATGGGACAGCGGATCCTCTGGAAACACCATATATTTT. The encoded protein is CASSPWDSGSSGNTIYF.

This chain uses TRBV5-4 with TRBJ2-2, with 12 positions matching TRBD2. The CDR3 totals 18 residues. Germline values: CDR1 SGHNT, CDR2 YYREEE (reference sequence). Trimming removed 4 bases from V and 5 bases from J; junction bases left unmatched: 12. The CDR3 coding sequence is TGTGCCAGCAGCCCGGGCGGGCTAGCGGGGGGGACAACCGGGGAGCTGTTTTTT. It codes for CASSPGGLAGGTTGELFF.

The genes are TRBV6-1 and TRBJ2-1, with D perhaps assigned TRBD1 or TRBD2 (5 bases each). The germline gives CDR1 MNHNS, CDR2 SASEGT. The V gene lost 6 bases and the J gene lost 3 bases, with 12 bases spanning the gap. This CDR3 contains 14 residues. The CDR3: CASRSGTNYNEQFF. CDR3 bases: TGTGCCAGCAGGTCCGGGACCAACTACAATGAGCAGTTCTTC.